The following is a T cell receptor (beta chain) sequence with its context. Its antigen remains unknown. V lost 10 bases and J 4 bases, leaving 16 bases between the germline ends. The CDR3 runs 14 residues. Germline values: CDR1 ENHRY, CDR2 SYGVKD. Exclusion covered patients with other autoimmune diseases or uncontrolled infections (as well as pregnancy or lactation). Scientists amplified the TCR beta CDR3 regions from RNA transcripts. An opening RT-PCR round employed HTBI primers and preceded a second-round multiplex PCR. MiXCR, applied by TCRdb to the multiplex PCR reads, yields one record per CDR3 protein. Among more than 550,000 distinct CDR3 sequences listed, under 50% were seen once. This sample was taken from a study of Graves' ophthalmopathy and Graves' hyperthyroidism. Study overall: Investigators collected peripheral blood at initial diagnosis, before any treatment was given. Findings of the study overall: Sensitivity of 87.88% and specificity of approximately 76% were achieved when a 13-signature model separated ophthalmopathy from stable hyperthyroidism.

The chain employs TRBV10-3 and TRBJ2-2; TRBD1 or TRBD2 may be the D gene (5 bases each). The sample consisted of peripheral blood. The sequence was collected from an adult man with Graves' ophthalmopathy. CDR3 loop: CASGRDPTTGELFF. As DNA, the CDR3 is TGTGCCAGCGGCCGGGACCCGACCACCGGGGAGCTGTTTTTT.